This is a list of T cell receptor beta chains from one sample in a study of cytomegalovirus exposure and HLA in healthy donors. Profiled with immunoSEQ multiplex PCR; TCRdb holds only in-frame clones, not every one. The data hold about 140,000 clones, with approximately 71% observed a single time. The source material was PBMCs. The receptor source for this set is a man between 40 and 49 years old in good health and CMV-seronegative. Each CDR3 is given with its conserved first and last residue. The D gene is left open where the match is weak. The size field is filled for only some rows; it gives once, few, many or a size class.

clone size,V gene,CDR3 length,D gene,J gene,CDR3 DNA,CDR3 protein
few,TRBV2,17,-,TRBJ2-7,TGTGCCAGCAGGCCAAGTACAGGGATAGAAAGCTCCTACGAGCAGTACTTC,CASRPSTGIESSYEQYF
-,TRBV6-5,13,TRBD1,TRBJ2-7,TGTGCCAGCAGTGACAGGGGGCTGGGCGAGCAGTACTTC,CASSDRGLGEQYF
-,TRBV5-1,15,-,TRBJ1-5,TGCGCCAGCAGCTTACAGGGTTTGGGGAATCAGCCCCAGCATTTT,CASSLQGLGNQPQHF
-,TRBV13,14,-,TRBJ1-1,TGTGCCAGCCGTCCGGGTGGGGGGGGCACTGAAGCTTTCTTT,CASRPGGGGTEAFF
-,TRBV7-5,14,-,TRBJ2-7,TGTGCCAGAAGCTTATCCAGCGGGGAGGACGAGCAGTACTTC,CARSLSSGEDEQYF
-,TRBV2,15,-,TRBJ2-3,TGTGCCAGCAGTGAATCCCCTAGTCCCACAGATACGCAGTATTTT,CASSESPSPTDTQYF
-,TRBV2,12,-,TRBJ1-2,TGTGCCAGCAGTACAGAGAACCTTCGCTACACCTTC,CASSTENLRYTF
-,TRBV5-1,14,TRBD1,TRBJ1-1,TGCGCCAGCAGCCTCGGACAGGGAGGTGCTGAAGCTTTCTTT,CASSLGQGGAEAFF
-,TRBV9,15,-,TRBJ2-7,TGTGCCAGCAGCGTAGCGGAGAGGTTCTCCTACGAGCAGTACTTC,CASSVAERFSYEQYF
-,TRBV6-5,15,-,TRBJ2-5,TGTGCCAGCAGTTCGCCCGGGGTGTTGGGAGAGACCCAGTACTTC,CASSSPGVLGETQYF
-,TRBV6-1,15,TRBD1,TRBJ1-2,TGTGCCAGCAGTGATCGTGACAGGGCACCCTATGGCTACACCTTC,CASSDRDRAPYGYTF
-,TRBV11-2,17,-,TRBJ2-1,TGTGCCAGCAGCTCTAGGATAGGTGACAGAATTAACAATGAGCAGTTCTTC,CASSSRIGDRINNEQFF
-,TRBV28,16,TRBD1,TRBJ2-7,TGTGCCAGCAGTTTTCCCGGGACAGCGCTCTCCTACGAGCAGTACTTC,CASSFPGTALSYEQYF
-,TRBV4-1,18,-,TRBJ2-4,TGCGCCAGCAGCCAAGGGGCGACAGCACGAATAGCCAAAAACATTCAGTACTTC,CASSQGATARIAKNIQYF
few,TRBV6-5,15,TRBD1,TRBJ1-1,TGTGCCAGCATTCGGCGCCTCACAGGGGGCCATGAAGCTTTCTTT,CASIRRLTGGHEAFF
few,TRBV6-1,14,-,TRBJ2-2,TGTGCCAGCAGTGAAGCGCTTGGTGTACAGGGGCTGTTTTTT,CASSEALGVQGLFF
few,TRBV19,15,-,TRBJ1-1,TGTGCCAGTAGTACCCCCCGGGATGAGAACACTGAAGCTTTCTTT,CASSTPRDENTEAFF
-,TRBV6-1,12,-,TRBJ2-2,TGTGCCACAAACCAGGGGCCCGGGGAGCTGTTTTTT,CATNQGPGELFF
few,TRBV11-2,15,-,TRBJ2-5,TGTGCCAGCAGCGCCATACTAGCTTGGCAAGAGACCCAGTACTTC,CASSAILAWQETQYF
-,TRBV4-2,18,TRBD2,TRBJ2-1,TGTGCCAGCAGCCAAGCAGGTCCCGGGGGGGTTGGGAGGAATGAGCAGTTCTTC,CASSQAGPGGVGRNEQFF
-,TRBV9,14,-,TRBJ1-1,TGTGCCAGCAGCGGAGGACAGCCAATAACTGAAGCTTTCTTT,CASSGGQPITEAFF
-,TRBV7-9,14,-,TRBJ2-3,TGTGCCAGCAGCTTAGGGGAGAGCACAGATACGCAGTATTTT,CASSLGESTDTQYF
-,TRBV28,14,-,TRBJ1-2,TGTGCCAGCAGCTCCCTGGGGGGTCGGGGTGGCTACACCTTC,CASSSLGGRGGYTF
-,TRBV5-1,15,-,TRBJ1-6,TGCGCCAGCAGCTTTGCCGGGGATAGGAATTCACCCCTCCACTTT,CASSFAGDRNSPLHF
few,TRBV12-5,14,TRBD1,TRBJ1-5,TGTGCTAGTGCTTCACGACAGGGCGGTCAGCCCCAGCATTTT,CASASRQGGQPQHF
few,TRBV28,13,-,TRBJ1-4,TGTGCCAGTAAGGACAGAAATAATGAAAAACTGTTTTTT,CASKDRNNEKLFF
-,TRBV10-3,14,-,TRBJ2-7,TGTGCCATCAGTGAGTCGAGGAGCGTAGACGAGCAGTACTTC,CAISESRSVDEQYF
-,TRBV19,15,TRBD1,TRBJ1-2,TGTGCCAGTAGTCCCGGACAGGCCTCTCAATATGGCTACACCTTC,CASSPGQASQYGYTF
-,TRBV9,14,-,TRBJ2-7,TGTGCCAGCAGCTGGGCTAGCTCGACCTACGAGCAGTACTTC,CASSWASSTYEQYF
-,TRBV4-1,16,TRBD1,TRBJ2-3,TGCGCCAGCAGCCTCCTAGGGACAGGGGCAAAAGATACGCAGTATTTT,CASSLLGTGAKDTQYF
-,TRBV5-6,13,-,TRBJ2-7,TGTGCCAGCAGCCCGGGTCGTCCCTACGAGCAGTACTTC,CASSPGRPYEQYF
once,TRBV5-1,15,TRBD1,TRBJ1-4,TGCGCCAGCAGCTTAACCGGACAGGGTGGGGAAAAACTGTTTTTT,CASSLTGQGGEKLFF
-,TRBV2,13,TRBD2,TRBJ2-5,TGTGCCAGCATGGAGCGGGGGGGCCAGACCCAGTACTTC,CASMERGGQTQYF
few,TRBV5-1,16,-,TRBJ2-7,TGCGCCAGCAGCTCAACCAACAGGTTGGCCCCCTACGAGCAGTACTTC,CASSSTNRLAPYEQYF
-,TRBV5-1,15,TRBD1,TRBJ1-4,TGCGCCAGCAGCTTGGGGACAGGGGGCACTGAAAAACTGTTTTTT,CASSLGTGGTEKLFF
few,TRBV18,14,TRBD1,TRBJ1-2,TGTGCCAGCTCAGAGGGACAGGGCGGCTATGGCTACACCTTC,CASSEGQGGYGYTF